The clone carrying this TCR beta chain was seen a handful of times. Its cognate antigen is unknown. The TCRbeta library was prepared with unique molecular identifiers. MiXCR was run by TCRdb on the PCR reads, yielding one entry per CDR3 protein. The sample contains 450,000 to 600,000 distinct CDR3 sequences, around 13% of which appear only once. Trimming removed 3 bases at V and 6 bases at J, with 17 bases between. The CDR3 spans 16 residues. The germline V gene encodes CDR1 LNHNV and CDR2 YYDKDF (reference sequence). The data were obtained in a study of T-cell reconstitution after alpha-beta-depleted transplantation in children. Findings and limits, study-wide: Alpha-beta T cells about two months after transplant reportedly derived from several hundred expanded graft clones. T-cell counts and diversity were attributed mostly to newly produced T cells one year after transplant. The high TCRbeta diversity at day 60 in some patients came from surviving recipient T cells and thymic progenitors.

Sequencing was performed on PBMCs, mostly from graft donor cells, taken 360 days after TCRalphabeta/CD19-depleted stem cell transplant. The origin of this receptor is a male patient younger than 18 who had a stem cell transplant for acute myeloid leukemia, so the T cells may come from the graft donor. The chain uses TRBV15 and TRBJ2-2, with D possibly matching TRBD2 (6 bases). CDR3 sequence: CATSSGVRERSGELFF. CDR3 coding DNA: TGTGCCACCAGCAGTGGGGTCCGGGAGAGGTCCGGGGAGCTGTTTTTT.